The rows below give T cell receptor beta chains drawn from one sample of a study of OX40 agonist ivuxolimab in advanced cancers. This table comes from immunoSEQ multiplex PCR, and its TCRdb copy is limited to in-frame clones, with some not included. The table includes 30,000 to 45,000 clones, roughly 86% detected once. Sample: CD4+ or CD8+ T cells sorted from blood, taken in a trial of the OX40 agonist ivuxolimab. These receptors all stem from an adult with an advanced solid tumor such as melanoma, head and neck, liver or kidney cancer. Each CDR3 is given without its conserved first and last residue.

v_call cdr3_aa
TRBV7-2 ASSTRRSSGGRHTDTQY
TRBV5-6 ASSSEGTGGYEQY
TRBV5-1 ASSSLGGNTEAF
TRBV5-5 ASSLEQTTPYGYT
TRBV5-1 ASSLDLRDTQY
TRBV25-1 ASTPSGGARSYEQY
TRBV7-3 ASSLDGGGEPTDTQY
TRBV7-8 ASSRGEYEQY
TRBV2 ASSEGEGRRIYGYT
TRBV6-6 ASRSSGKETQY
TRBV6-1 ASSGGQLAHSYEQY
TRBV6-6 ASSSKTGGNEKLF
TRBV18 ASSPTGLYNEQF
TRBV29-1 SVDGGGVNEQF
TRBV6-1 ASSEAILDTQY
TRBV19 ASSPEGQGVGQPQH
TRBV6-1 ASSIQGGSIYEQY
TRBV6-1 ASSEGLTGVSQPQH
TRBV7-9 ASSLRGNSEDTQY
TRBV4-3 ASSQGVDRNTEAF
TRBV7-3 ASSTPGTSGEDTQY
TRBV28 ASQTGKRQPQH
TRBV5-1 ASSLEGTDTEAF
TRBV9 ASSLGGISYEQY
TRBV6-5 ASSSDRLISYEQY
TRBV27 ASSPAVRWGNEQF